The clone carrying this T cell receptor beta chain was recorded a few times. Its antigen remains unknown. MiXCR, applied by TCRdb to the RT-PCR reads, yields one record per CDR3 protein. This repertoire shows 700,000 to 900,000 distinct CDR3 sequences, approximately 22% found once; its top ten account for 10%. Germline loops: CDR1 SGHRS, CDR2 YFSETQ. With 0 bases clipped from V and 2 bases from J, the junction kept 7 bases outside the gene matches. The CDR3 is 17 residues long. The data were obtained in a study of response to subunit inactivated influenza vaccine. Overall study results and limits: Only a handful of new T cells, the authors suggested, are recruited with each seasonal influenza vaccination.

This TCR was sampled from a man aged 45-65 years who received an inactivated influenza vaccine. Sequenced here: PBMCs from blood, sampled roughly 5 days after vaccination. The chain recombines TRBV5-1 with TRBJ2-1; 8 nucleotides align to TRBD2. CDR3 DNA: TGCGCCAGCAGCTTGGGGTCCCTAGCGGGTACCTACAATGAGCAGTTCTTC. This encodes CASSLGSLAGTYNEQFF.